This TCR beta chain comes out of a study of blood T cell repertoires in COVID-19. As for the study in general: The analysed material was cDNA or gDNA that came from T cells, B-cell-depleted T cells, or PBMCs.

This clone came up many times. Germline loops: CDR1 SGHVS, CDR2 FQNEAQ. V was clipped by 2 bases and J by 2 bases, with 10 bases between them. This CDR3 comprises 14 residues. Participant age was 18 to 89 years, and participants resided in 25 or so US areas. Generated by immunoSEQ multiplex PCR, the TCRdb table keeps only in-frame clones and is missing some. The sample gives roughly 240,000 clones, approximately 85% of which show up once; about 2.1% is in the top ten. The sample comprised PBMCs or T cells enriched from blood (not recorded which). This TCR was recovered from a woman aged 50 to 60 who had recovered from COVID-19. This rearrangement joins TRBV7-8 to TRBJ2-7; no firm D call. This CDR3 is CASSLIDSTYEQYF. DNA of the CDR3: TGTGCCAGCAGCTTAATTGACTCGACCTACGAGCAGTACTTC.